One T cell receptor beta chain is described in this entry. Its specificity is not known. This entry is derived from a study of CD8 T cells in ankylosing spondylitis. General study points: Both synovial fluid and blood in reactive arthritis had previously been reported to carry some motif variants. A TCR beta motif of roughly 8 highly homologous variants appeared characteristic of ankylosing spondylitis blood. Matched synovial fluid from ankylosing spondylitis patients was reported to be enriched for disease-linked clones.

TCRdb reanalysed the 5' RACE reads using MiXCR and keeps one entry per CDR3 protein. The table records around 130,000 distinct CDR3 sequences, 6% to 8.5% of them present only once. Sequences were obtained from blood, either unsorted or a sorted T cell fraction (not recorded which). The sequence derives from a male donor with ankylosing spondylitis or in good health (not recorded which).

The CDR3 bases are TGCGCCAGCAGCTTGGCAGGGAACATTCAGTACTTC. Translated: CASSLAGNIQYF. The rearrangement joins TRBV5-1 to TRBJ2-4, with a tentative D call TRBD1 (5 bases). The CDR3 consists of 12 residues. V was pared by 0 bases and J by 7 bases, with 5 bases between. Germline V CDR1 and CDR2: SGHRS, YFSETQ.